The next 19 T cell receptor beta chains were all read from a single sample in a study of blood T cell repertoires in COVID-19. Produced via immunoSEQ multiplex PCR; TCRdb's table is partial and in-frame only. The repertoire holds a few hundred thousand clones, with about 85% as singletons. Sequenced: PBMCs or T cells enriched from blood (not recorded which). The receptor source for this set is a woman in her forties or fifties who had been exposed to COVID-19.

The chain uses TRBV9 and TRBJ2-3; weak D call: TRBD1 (5 bases). Germline V CDR1 and CDR2: SGDLS, YYNGEE. There are 14 residues in the CDR3. Trimming removed 4 bases at V and 2 bases at J, with 11 bases between. The CDR3: CASSTRQSTDTQYF. For the CDR3, the DNA is TGTGCCAGCAGCACACGACAGTCCACAGATACGCAGTATTTT. The full variable domain, with the rest looked up from reference TRBV9 and TRBJ2-3, is DSGVTQTPKHLITATGQRVTLRCSPRSGDLSVYWYQQSLDQGLQFLIQYYNGEERAKGNILERFSAQQFPDLHSELNLSSLELGDSALYFCASSTRQSTDTQYFGPGTRLTVL.

J is TRBJ1-2 and V is TRBV19; 7 bases align to TRBD1. The germline V gene has CDR1 LNHDA and CDR2 SQIVND (reference sequence). J was trimmed by 0 bases and V by 5 bases; bases with no gene match: 6. This CDR3 is built from 15 residues. CDR3 in amino acids: CASSPRDRANYGYTF. In nucleotides, the CDR3 is TGTGCCAGTAGTCCCCGGGACAGAGCTAACTATGGCTACACCTTC.

The V call is TRBV3-1 (or the pseudogene TRBV3-2), the J call TRBJ2-7, with 8 bases identical to TRBD2. Germline-derived CDR1 and CDR2 are LGHDT and YNNKEL (reference sequence). The junction had 13 bases not matched to a gene; V was cut back by 5 bases and J by 7 bases. The CDR3 is 15 amino acids. CDR3 sequence reads: CASSSSRGLVGEQYF. CDR3 in DNA: TGTGCCAGCAGCTCGAGTAGGGGACTAGTGGGGGAGCAGTACTTC.

The genes are TRBV9 and TRBJ1-3, with a tentative D call TRBD1 (5 bases). The V and J ends lost 0 bases and 0 bases respectively, with 13 bases between them. This CDR3 has 17 residues. Germline V CDR1 and CDR2: SGDLS, YYNGEE. CDR3 in amino acids: CASSVAYAGVSGNTIYF. As DNA, the CDR3 is TGTGCCAGCAGCGTAGCTTATGCGGGGGTCTCTGGAAACACCATATATTTT.

The chain couples TRBV2 to TRBJ1-4, with a tentative D call TRBD1 (6 bases). This CDR3 comprises 19 residues. V lost 5 bases and J 2 bases, leaving 24 bases between the germline ends. CDR1 and CDR2 from the germline V gene are SNHLY and FYNNEI. The CDR3 region is CASSYPPRQGSRTNEKLFF. The CDR3 region has the DNA TGTGCCAGCAGTTATCCGCCCAGGCAGGGGTCGAGGACTAATGAAAAACTGTTTTTT.

The table lists this clone with a few counts. The V gene is TRBV29-1, the J gene TRBJ2-1; TRBD1 aligns across 10 bases. Trimming cost V 4 bases and J 5 bases; bases outside gene matches: 5. CDR1 is SQVTM and CDR2 is ANQGSEA in the germline V gene. The CDR3 is made up of 14 amino acids. Here the CDR3 DNA reads TGCAGCGTTGGGGGACAGGGGCGGAACAATGAGCAGTTCTTC. Translating gives CSVGGQGRNNEQFF.

The genes are TRBV25-1 and TRBJ2-1; D is possibly TRBD2 (7 bases). Germline CDR1 reads MGHDK; CDR2 reads SYGVNS. This CDR3 is built from 15 residues. V shed 2 bases and J shed 2 bases, with 10 bases lying between them. The CDR3: CASSEAGAAYNEQFF. CDR3 bases: TGTGCCAGCAGTGAAGCGGGGGCCGCCTACAATGAGCAGTTCTTC.

This clone was counted at least ten times. The rearrangement links TRBV18 to TRBJ1-2; 9 bases match TRBD1. The CDR3 runs to 16 residues. Germline V gene data show CDR1 as KGHSH and CDR2 as LQKENI. With 6 bases clipped from V and 1 base from J, the junction kept 9 bases outside the gene matches. The CDR3 protein is CASSRTGEANNYGYTF. DNA of the CDR3: TGTGCCAGCTCTCGGACAGGGGAGGCGAATAACTATGGCTACACCTTC. Combining the CDR3 with reference TRBV18 and TRBJ1-2 gives the whole variable domain NAGVMQNPRHLVRRRGQEARLRCSPMKGHSHVYWYRQLPEEGLKFMVYLQKENIIDESGMPKERFSAEFPKEGPSILRIQQVVRGDSAAYFCASSRTGEANNYGYTFGSGTRLTVV.

This rearrangement joins TRBV19 to TRBJ2-7, with D tentatively TRBD1 (5 bases). Germline V gene sequence: CDR1 LNHDA, CDR2 SQIVND (reference sequence). The germline V and J ends were trimmed by 1 base and 3 bases, with 10 bases remaining between them. The CDR3 spans 14 residues. CDR3 residues: CASSIGGLHYEQYF. CDR3 sequence (DNA): TGTGCCAGTAGTATAGGGGGCCTACACTACGAGCAGTACTTC.

This clone has only a few counts. The gene calls are TRBV27 and TRBJ2-3, with TRBD1 as a possible D gene (6 bases). This CDR3 has 17 residues. Trimming removed 8 bases from V and 2 bases from J, with 23 bases in between. Germline CDR1 is MNHEY and CDR2 is SMNVEV (reference sequence). The CDR3 protein is CASQKRPTGLLTDTQYF. The CDR3 coding sequence is TGTGCCAGCCAGAAAAGACCCACAGGGTTACTCACAGATACGCAGTATTTT.

Only a few counts were recorded for this clone. The gene calls are TRBV2 and TRBJ2-5; D unclear. V was trimmed by 6 bases and J by 0 bases, leaving 5 bases between them. Germline values: CDR1 SNHLY, CDR2 FYNNEI. This CDR3 is built from 12 residues. The CDR3 coding sequence is TGTGCCAGCAGGGGCTACCAAGAGACCCAGTACTTC. Encoded protein: CASRGYQETQYF.

V is TRBV6-9 and J is TRBJ2-5, with TRBD2 identical over 8 bases. CDR3 length: 16 amino acids. The germline V gene has CDR1 MNHGY and CDR2 SVAAGI. Trimming at V came to 0 bases and at J to 1 base, leaving 4 bases not matched to a gene. The CDR3 DNA reads as TGTGCCAGCAGTTATTCCGCGGGGGGCCTCCAAGAGACCCAGTACTTC. Amino acids: CASSYSAGGLQETQYF.

This chain links TRBV10-3 with TRBJ2-7, with 7 positions matching TRBD2. CDR1 and CDR2 (germline): ENHRY, SYGVKD. The CDR3 is 16 amino acids. Trimming at V came to 0 bases and at J to 2 bases, leaving 7 bases not matched to a gene. The CDR3 here is CAISESGRGKAYEQYF. The CDR3 DNA reads as TGTGCCATCAGTGAGTCGGGGCGGGGGAAGGCCTACGAGCAGTACTTC.

The chain recombines TRBV9 with TRBJ1-1; D is possibly TRBD1 (5 bases). There are 13 residues in the CDR3. The germline V gene encodes CDR1 SGDLS and CDR2 YYNGEE. Trimming took off 5 bases at V and 0 bases at J, with 8 bases between the two ends. Written as DNA, the CDR3 is TGTGCCAGCAGTGGAGGGGTGAACACTGAAGCTTTCTTT. The encoded protein is CASSGGVNTEAFF. Looking up the rest from reference TRBV9 and TRBJ1-1 gives the full variable domain: DSGVTQTPKHLITATGQRVTLRCSPRSGDLSVYWYQQSLDQGLQFLIQYYNGEERAKGNILERFSAQQFPDLHSELNLSSLELGDSALYFCASSGGVNTEAFFGQGTRLTVV.

This chain joins TRBV5-5 and TRBJ2-6, with 9 bases lining up with TRBD1. Per the germline V gene, CDR1 is SGHKS and CDR2 is YYEKEE (reference sequence). The CDR3 extends over 18 amino acids. V lost 1 base to trimming and J lost 2 bases; unmatched junction nucleotides: 7. The CDR3 spells CASSLHDRGRAGANVLTF. The CDR3 DNA sequence: TGTGCCAGCAGCTTGCACGACAGGGGGAGGGCTGGGGCCAACGTCCTGACTTTC.

The V and J genes are TRBV6-5 and TRBJ1-1; D perhaps matches TRBD1 (5 bases). The CDR3 length is 13 residues. Germline V lookup: CDR1 MNHEY, CDR2 SVGAGI. V was clipped by 5 bases and J by 4 bases, with 11 bases between them. CDR3 DNA sequence: TGTGCCAGCAGTCAGATCACAGGCACTGAAGCTTTCTTT. It translates to CASSQITGTEAFF.

The gene calls are TRBV2 and TRBJ1-1; TRBD1 is a possible D gene (5 bases). CDR1 and CDR2 (germline): SNHLY, FYNNEI. V lost 3 bases and J 5 bases, leaving 13 bases between the germline ends. This CDR3 is built from 14 residues. This CDR3 reads CASSEALGGTEAFF. Here the CDR3 DNA reads TGTGCCAGCAGTGAGGCTCTGGGGGGGACTGAAGCTTTCTTT.

The chain employs TRBV29-1 and TRBJ1-1; TRBD1 might be the D (6 bases). V was clipped by 4 bases and J by 6 bases, with 12 bases between them. CDR1 is SQVTM and CDR2 is ANQGSEA in the germline V gene. CDR3 length equals 12 residues. The CDR3 region has the DNA TGCAGCGTTGGGGTTCCAGGGGCTGAAGCTTTCTTT. The encoded protein is CSVGVPGAEAFF.

The V gene is TRBV5-1, the J gene TRBJ1-3; 7 positions agree with TRBD1. The CDR3 runs 15 residues. The germline V gene has CDR1 SGHRS and CDR2 YFSETQ. J gave up 2 bases and V 5 bases, and 7 bases lay outside the gene matches. The CDR3 DNA sequence: TGCGCCAGCAGGCGTACCGGGACAGCTGGAAACACCATATATTTT. It translates to CASRRTGTAGNTIYF. The whole variable domain, remainder taken from reference TRBV5-1 and TRBJ1-3, is KAGVTQTPRYLIKTRGQQVTLSCSPISGHRSVSWYQQTPGQGLQFLFEYFSETQRNKGNFPGRFSGRQFSNSRSEMNVSTLELGDSALYLCASRRTGTAGNTIYFGEGSWLTVV.